The next 21 T cell receptor beta chains were all read from a single sample in a study of blood T cell repertoires in COVID-19 (dated by TCRdb to 2020 to 2022). Libraries were built with the immunoSEQ multiplex PCR assay. This is the immuneACCESS table as TCRdb keeps it, with only in-frame sequences that have V and J called. A part of the clones is gone; compared with another copy, unresolved V genes explain less than half, and the rest is unexplained. The sample table contains over 350,000 clones; only one count was recorded for 88% of them. The ten largest clonotypes hold about 1.1% of the sample. The sample consisted of PBMCs or T cells enriched from blood (not recorded which). The receptor set was obtained from a woman aged 18 to 35 who had recovered from COVID-19.

The V call is TRBV2, the J call TRBJ1-3; D unclear. This CDR3 has 14 amino acids. Trimming left V 7 bases short and J 1 base short, with 11 bases between. CDR1 is SNHLY and CDR2 is FYNNEI in the germline V gene. The CDR3 DNA reads TGTGCCAGCACCACCCCCGGGTCTGGAAACACCATATATTTT. Translated, it gives CASTTPGSGNTIYF.

This chain uses TRBV30 with TRBJ2-1; 9 bases agree with TRBD1. The germline V gene has CDR1 GTSNPN and CDR2 SVGIG (reference sequence). The trim removed 3 bases at V and 8 bases at J, leaving 8 bases unmatched. The CDR3 sequence is 14 residues long. CDR3 residues: CAWSPGTGFHEQFF. Here the CDR3 DNA reads TGTGCCTGGAGCCCCGGGACAGGGTTTCATGAGCAGTTCTTC.

The chain combines TRBV6-5 with TRBJ1-2; D is possibly TRBD1 (6 bases). The germline gives CDR1 MNHEY, CDR2 SVGAGI. V shed 6 bases and J shed 0 bases, with 14 bases lying between them. This CDR3 has 15 residues. The CDR3 coding sequence is TGTGCCAGCAGATCACAGGGAGCCGCTAACTATGGCTACACCTTC. Residues: CASRSQGAANYGYTF.

This CDR3 is CASSRDRVGTGELFF. CDR3 DNA: TGTGCCAGTAGTAGGGACAGGGTCGGCACCGGGGAGCTGTTTTTT. The chain combines TRBV19 with TRBJ2-2, with 9 nucleotides matching TRBD1. With V trimmed by 4 bases and J by 4 bases, 4 bases remained unmatched. The CDR3 length is 15 residues. Germline CDR1 and CDR2: LNHDA and SQIVND (reference sequence).

The chain uses TRBV19 and TRBJ1-5; possible D gene TRBD1, 6 bases. The germline V gene has CDR1 LNHDA and CDR2 SQIVND (reference sequence). V lost 5 bases and J 5 bases, leaving 22 bases between the germline ends. The CDR3 loop spans 17 amino acids. Here the CDR3 DNA reads TGTGCCAGTAGTCTCCGGGGGGCCACCCGGGCGGATCAGCCCCAGCATTTT. Residues: CASSLRGATRADQPQHF.

The genes are TRBV6-4 and TRBJ2-2, with TRBD1 matching 9 bases. This CDR3 is built from 15 residues. Germline loops: CDR1 MRHNA, CDR2 SNTAGT. V lost 5 bases, J lost 7 bases, and 8 bases stayed unmatched. The CDR3 loop reads CASSTGTGKGGELFF. The CDR3 DNA sequence: TGTGCCAGCAGTACCGGGACAGGGAAAGGCGGGGAGCTGTTTTTT.

The chain couples TRBV7-9 to TRBJ2-2, with 8 bases lining up with TRBD2. Germline values: CDR1 SEHNR, CDR2 FQNEAQ (reference sequence). The CDR3 totals 14 residues. With V trimmed by 5 bases and J by 5 bases, 4 bases remained unmatched. CDR3 protein: CASSPGGATGELFF. CDR3 nucleotides: TGTGCCAGCAGCCCCGGGGGGGCGACCGGGGAGCTGTTTTTT.

This chain uses TRBV25-1 with TRBJ2-7, with TRBD2 matching over 9 bases. CDR1 MGHDK and CDR2 SYGVNS come from the germline V gene. The CDR3 length is 13 residues. V shed 7 bases and J 5 bases; nucleotides not matched to a gene: 6. CDR3 residues: CASKIAGEHEQYF. The CDR3 DNA follows: TGTGCCAGCAAAATAGCGGGGGAACACGAGCAGTACTTC.

The chain joins TRBV10-3 to TRBJ2-1, with D tentatively TRBD1 (6 bases). Germline lookup yields CDR1 ENHRY and CDR2 SYGVKD. Trimming cost V 0 bases and J 0 bases, with 9 bases left between them. The CDR3 runs 16 residues. For the CDR3, the DNA is TGTGCCATCAGTGAGTCAGGACAGCGCTCCTACAATGAGCAGTTCTTC. Amino acid sequence: CAISESGQRSYNEQFF.

The rearrangement links TRBV4-1 to TRBJ2-1; 10 nucleotides agree with TRBD1. Looked up from germline, CDR1 is MGHRA and CDR2 is YSYEKL. The length of the CDR3 is 15 residues. V was pared by 0 bases and J by 12 bases, with 8 bases of the junction left unmatched. The CDR3 spells CASSQEGQGSGGQFF. The CDR3 DNA reads as TGCGCCAGCAGCCAAGAGGGACAGGGGTCAGGGGGGCAGTTCTTC.

The chain employs TRBV7-2 and TRBJ2-3, with 12 positions matching TRBD2. Trimming removed 3 bases from V and 5 bases from J; junction bases left unmatched: 3. The CDR3 extends over 15 amino acids. Germline V lookup: CDR1 SGHTA, CDR2 FQGNSA. DNA of the CDR3: TGTGCCAGCAGCTTCGGACTAGCGGGGTTAGATACGCAGTATTTT. Amino acids: CASSFGLAGLDTQYF.

This clone was picked up one time. The chain combines TRBV30 with TRBJ1-2; maybe TRBD1 (6 bases). V lost 6 bases, J lost 1 base, and 15 bases lay in between. Per germline, CDR1 GTSNPN and CDR2 SVGIG (reference sequence). The CDR3 has 14 residues. The CDR3 is CACKTGDVNYGYTF. Written as DNA, the CDR3 is TGTGCCTGTAAGACAGGCGATGTTAACTATGGCTACACCTTC.

The chain joins TRBV12-2 to TRBJ2-7; the table's D call of TRBD1 was not tested on the DNA. TRBV12-2 is a recognized pseudogene. The CDR3 has 18 residues. The CDR3 coding sequence is TGTGCAAGTCGCTTAGATCCCGCAGGGGTGCACCCCTTCTACGAGCAGTACTTC. This gives the protein CASRLDPAGVHPFYEQYF.

This chain connects TRBV11-3 to TRBJ2-2; 7 nucleotides line up with TRBD2. V was pared by 8 bases and J by 2 bases, with 2 bases of the junction left unmatched. The CDR3 is made up of 13 amino acids. CDR1 SGHNT and CDR2 YENEEA come from the germline V gene. DNA of the CDR3: TGTGCCAGCGGGGGGGTAAACACCGGGGAGCTGTTTTTT. Its translation: CASGGVNTGELFF.

The chain links TRBV5-6 to TRBJ2-7; 7 bases line up with TRBD1. CDR1 and CDR2 from the germline V gene are SGHDT and YYEEEE. The ends lost 4 bases at V and 2 bases at J; junction bases unmatched: 6. The CDR3 sequence is 14 residues long. CDR3 nucleotides: TGTGCCAGCAGCAAACCAGGGGGTCCCTACGAGCAGTACTTC. Protein sequence: CASSKPGGPYEQYF. Based on the CDR3 plus reference TRBV5-6 and TRBJ2-7, the full variable domain is DAGVTQSPTHLIKTRGQQVTLRCSPKSGHDTVSWYQQALGQGPQFIFQYYEEEERQRGNFPDRFSGHQFPNYSSELNVNALLLGDSALYLCASSKPGGPYEQYFGPGTRLTVT.

This clone was observed once. J is TRBJ2-1 and V is TRBV5-8; possible D gene TRBD1, 6 bases. V shed 3 bases and J shed 2 bases, with 12 bases lying between them. CDR3 length equals 15 residues. Germline values: CDR1 SGHTS, CDR2 YDEGEE. This chain's CDR3 is CASSSKGVPYNEQFF. CDR3 DNA: TGTGCCAGCAGCTCGAAGGGGGTCCCCTACAATGAGCAGTTCTTC.

V is TRBV6-5 and J is TRBJ2-7; possibly TRBD1 for D (5 bases). This CDR3 contains 14 residues. V was shortened by 0 bases and J by 7 bases, with 13 bases between the two germline ends. CDR1 is MNHEY, CDR2 SVGAGI, per germline. Here the CDR3 DNA reads TGTGCCAGCAGTTACTCGATGGGGCTCTGGGAGCAGTACTTC. Protein: CASSYSMGLWEQYF.

The chain uses TRBV5-1 and TRBJ2-1, with D perhaps matching TRBD1 (6 bases). The CDR3 spans 15 residues. Germline values: CDR1 SGHRS, CDR2 YFSETQ. V was trimmed by 4 bases and J by 5 bases, leaving 16 bases between them. In nucleotides, the CDR3 is TGCGCCAGCAGCCTGAGGGGGACATATCACAATGAGCAGTTCTTC. Translated: CASSLRGTYHNEQFF. The full variable domain, completed using reference TRBV5-1 and TRBJ2-1, is KAGVTQTPRYLIKTRGQQVTLSCSPISGHRSVSWYQQTPGQGLQFLFEYFSETQRNKGNFPGRFSGRQFSNSRSEMNVSTLELGDSALYLCASSLRGTYHNEQFFGPGTRLTVL.

This sequence joins TRBV27 and TRBJ2-7; perhaps TRBD1 as D (6 bases). The CDR3 runs 13 residues. V shed 6 bases and J shed 3 bases, with 12 bases lying between them. Germline values: CDR1 MNHEY, CDR2 SMNVEV (reference sequence). The CDR3 nucleotides read TGTGCCAGCAGACACACAGGGAGCTACGAGCAGTACTTC. Translating it yields CASRHTGSYEQYF.

In this sample, this clone turned up a few times. The chain has TRBV6-4 and TRBJ1-6; 12 nucleotides match TRBD1. V lost 3 bases, J lost 9 bases, and 0 bases stayed unmatched. Germline V CDR1 and CDR2: MRHNA, SNTAGT. The CDR3 length is 14 residues. The CDR3 protein is CASSEGQGASPLHF. For the CDR3, the DNA is TGTGCCAGCAGTGAGGGACAGGGGGCTTCACCCCTCCACTTT.

V gene TRBV20-1 combines with J gene TRBJ2-5; D may be TRBD2 (5 bases). The CDR3 covers 13 residues. Trimming took 3 bases from V and 4 from J, leaving 12 bases between them. CDR1 and CDR2 from the germline V gene are DFQATT and SNEGSKA (reference sequence). The CDR3 DNA reads as TGCAGTGCTAGTCGAGGGAACGGAGAGACCCAGTACTTC. This gives the protein CSASRGNGETQYF.